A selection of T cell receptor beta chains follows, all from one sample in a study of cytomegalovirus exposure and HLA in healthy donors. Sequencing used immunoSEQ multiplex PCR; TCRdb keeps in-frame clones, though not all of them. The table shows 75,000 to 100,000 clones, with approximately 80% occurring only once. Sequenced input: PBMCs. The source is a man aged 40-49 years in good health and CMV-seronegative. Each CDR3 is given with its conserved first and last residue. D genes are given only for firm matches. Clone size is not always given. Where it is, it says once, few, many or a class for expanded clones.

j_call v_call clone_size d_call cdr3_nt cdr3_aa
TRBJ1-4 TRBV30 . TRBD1 TGTGCCTGGAGCCGAGATGGAGGGGGCAAAAATGAAAAACTGTTTTTT CAWSRDGGGKNEKLFF
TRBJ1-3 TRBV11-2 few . TGTGCCAGCAGCTGGGGGGGTCTTTCGGGTGGAAACACCATATATTTT CASSWGGLSGGNTIYF
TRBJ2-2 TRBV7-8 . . TGTGCCAGCAGCTTTACTAGCTCCACCGGGGAGCTGTTTTTT CASSFTSSTGELFF
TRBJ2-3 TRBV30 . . TGTGCCTGGACTATAAATAGGGGTAGCACAGATACGCAGTATTTT CAWTINRGSTDTQYF
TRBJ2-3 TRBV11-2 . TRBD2 TGTGCCAGCAGCCAAGCGGGAGGGCCAGATACGCAGTATTTT CASSQAGGPDTQYF
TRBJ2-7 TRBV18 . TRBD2 TGTGCCAGCTCACCGGCTAGCGGGAGGGACGAGCAGTACTTC CASSPASGRDEQYF
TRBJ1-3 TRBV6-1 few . TGTGCCAGCAGTGAATCAGAAGCTGGAAACACCATATATTTT CASSESEAGNTIYF
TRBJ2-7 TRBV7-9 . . TGTGCCAGCAGCCTGGACTGGGACTACGAGCAGTACTTC CASSLDWDYEQYF
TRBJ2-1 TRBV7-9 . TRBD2 TGTGCCAGCAGCTTGACTAGCGGGGTACCAAATGAGCAGTTCTTC CASSLTSGVPNEQFF
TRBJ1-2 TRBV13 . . TGTGCCAGCAGCTTAGGAGGGGATGGGGCCTATGGCTACACCTTC CASSLGGDGAYGYTF
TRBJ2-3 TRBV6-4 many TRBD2 TGTGCCAGCAGTAGCGGGGGGGCCACAGATACGCAGTATTTT CASSSGGATDTQYF
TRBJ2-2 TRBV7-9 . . TGTGCCAGCAGCTTGGACCTAGGACTTAACACCGGGGAGCTGTTTTTT CASSLDLGLNTGELFF
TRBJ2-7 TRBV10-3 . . TGTGCCATCAGTGAGTCCTCTTACGAGCAGTACTTC CAISESSYEQYF
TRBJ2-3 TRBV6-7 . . TGTGCCAGCAGTTACTCGGGGGGGCCCACAGATACGCAGTATTTT CASSYSGGPTDTQYF
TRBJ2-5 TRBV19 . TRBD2 TGTGCCAGTAGAAGAGCGGGAGTGAAGACCCAGTACTTC CASRRAGVKTQYF
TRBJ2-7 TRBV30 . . TGTGCCTGGACCCGACGGGGAGGTGGCTACGAGCAGTACTTC CAWTRRGGGYEQYF
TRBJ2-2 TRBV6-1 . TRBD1 TGTGCCAGCAGTGAATATATGGGACAGACGAACACCGGGGAGCTGTTTTTT CASSEYMGQTNTGELFF
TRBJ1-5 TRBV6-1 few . TGTGCCAGCAGCAGCGTGAGCAATCAGCCCCAGCATTTT CASSSVSNQPQHF
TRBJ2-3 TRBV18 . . TGTGCCAGCTCACCCCCGGCGGGGGATACGCAGTATTTT CASSPPAGDTQYF
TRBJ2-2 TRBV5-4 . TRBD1 TGTGCCAGCAGCTTTCCGGGACAGGCGAACACCGGGGAGCTGTTTTTT CASSFPGQANTGELFF
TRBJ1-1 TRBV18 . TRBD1 TGTGCCAGCTCAGAGGACAGGGTGACTGAAGCTTTCTTT CASSEDRVTEAFF
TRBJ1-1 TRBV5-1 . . TGCGCCAGCATTGGGATTGGCATGGGAGGCACTGAAGCTTTCTTT CASIGIGMGGTEAFF
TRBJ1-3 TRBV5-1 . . TGCGCCAGCAGCTTGGATCAGGGTTCCGGAAACACCATATATTTT CASSLDQGSGNTIYF
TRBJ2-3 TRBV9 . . TGTGCCAGCAGCGCCGGGGGAGTCACAGATACGCAGTATTTT CASSAGGVTDTQYF
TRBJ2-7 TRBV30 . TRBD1 TGTGCCTGCCATGAAGGGACAGGGCCCTACGAGCAGTACTTC CACHEGTGPYEQYF
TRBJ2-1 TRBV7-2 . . TGTGCCAGCAGCCCCTCGTTATGGCAGAATGAGCAGTTCTTC CASSPSLWQNEQFF
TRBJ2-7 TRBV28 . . TGTGCCAGCAGCCCAATACAGGTCCTCTCCTACGAGCAGTACTTC CASSPIQVLSYEQYF
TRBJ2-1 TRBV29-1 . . TGCAGCGTTGAACAGGCGAGCTCCTACAATGAGCAGTTCTTC CSVEQASSYNEQFF
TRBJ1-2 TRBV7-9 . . TGTGCCAGCAGCCTCCTGACAGAATATGGCTACACCTTC CASSLLTEYGYTF
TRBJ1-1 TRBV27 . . TGTGCCAGCAGTCTTACCCCCACAGGGTACACTGAAGCTTTCTTT CASSLTPTGYTEAFF
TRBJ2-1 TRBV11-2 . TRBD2 TGTGCCAGCAGCTTAGATGTCAGGTTGAGCGGGAGCTCCTACAATGAGCAGTTCTTC CASSLDVRLSGSSYNEQFF
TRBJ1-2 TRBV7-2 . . TGTGCCAGCAGTTCACGGGTCTCCACCCTGTACTATGGCTACACCTTC CASSSRVSTLYYGYTF
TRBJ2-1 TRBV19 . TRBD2 TGTGCCAGTAGTATAGATCGGACTAGCGGGAGGGGTGAGCAGTTCTTC CASSIDRTSGRGEQFF
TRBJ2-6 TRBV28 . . TGTGCCAGCAGAGCCTCCGGGAACTCTGGGGCCAACGTCCTGACTTTC CASRASGNSGANVLTF
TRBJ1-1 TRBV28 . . TGTGCCAGCAGACCCCTTACGCAGGGGAACACTGAAGCTTTCTTT CASRPLTQGNTEAFF
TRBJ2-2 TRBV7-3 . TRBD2 TGTGCCAGCAGTCGGGACGGGGGGGCCGAACGGGAGCTGTTTTTT CASSRDGGAERELFF
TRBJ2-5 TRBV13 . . TGTGCCAGCAGCTTAGTCCTGGGGGCGCCTATCCAAGAGACCCAGTACTTC CASSLVLGAPIQETQYF
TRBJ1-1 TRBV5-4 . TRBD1 TGTGCCAGCAGCGGCGGTGCAGGGGGCCCGAACACTGAAGCTTTCTTT CASSGGAGGPNTEAFF
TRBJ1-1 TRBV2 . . TGTGCCAGCAGACGAAGGGAGGCAGGGAACACTGAAGCTTTCTTT CASRRREAGNTEAFF
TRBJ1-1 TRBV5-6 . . TGTGCCAGCAGCTTGTCGTTCGGGATGAACACTGAAGCTTTCTTT CASSLSFGMNTEAFF
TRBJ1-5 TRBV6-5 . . TGTGCCAGCAAAATTCGGGAGTATAGCAATCAGCCCCAGCATTTT CASKIREYSNQPQHF
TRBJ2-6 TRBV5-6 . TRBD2 TGTGCCAGCAGCTTACCCACGGGGGGGGAGAACTCTGGGGCCAACGTCCTGACTTTC CASSLPTGGENSGANVLTF
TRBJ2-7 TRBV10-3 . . TGTGCCATCAGTGAGCCAAAGACAGCAGTCTCCTACGAGCAGTACTTC CAISEPKTAVSYEQYF
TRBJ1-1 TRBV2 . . TGTGCCAGCAGAGGGGTACAGGGTAGAGACACTGAAGCTTTCTTT CASRGVQGRDTEAFF
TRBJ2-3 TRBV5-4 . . TGTGCCAGCAGCTGGGCAGGCACAGATACGCAGTATTTT CASSWAGTDTQYF
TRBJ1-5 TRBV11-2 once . TGTGCCAGCAGCTTAGGGGTGGCAGCCGGGGAGCCCCAGCATTTT CASSLGVAAGEPQHF
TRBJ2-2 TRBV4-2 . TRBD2 TGTGCCAGCAGCCTGCAGCGGGAGGTGCCCGGGGAGCTGTTTTTT CASSLQREVPGELFF
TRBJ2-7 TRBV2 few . TGTGCCAGCAGTGCCTACTCCTACGAGCAGTACTTC CASSAYSYEQYF
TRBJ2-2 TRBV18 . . TGTGCCAGCTCAACTCCCCAGGGTGAGCTGTTTTTT CASSTPQGELFF
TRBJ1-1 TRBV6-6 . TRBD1 TGTGCCAGCAGTTACCGACAGGGGAACACTGAAGCTTTCTTT CASSYRQGNTEAFF
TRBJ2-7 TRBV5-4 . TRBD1 TGTGCCAGCAGGACCGGGACAGGGGAATACGAGCAGTACTTC CASRTGTGEYEQYF
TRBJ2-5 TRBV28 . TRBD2 TGTGCCAGCAGTTTAATGAGCGGGGGGGCACATGAGACCCAGTACTTC CASSLMSGGAHETQYF
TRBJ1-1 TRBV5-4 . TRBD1 TGTGCCAGCAGCTTAGACAGGGGGAACACTGAAGCTTTCTTT CASSLDRGNTEAFF
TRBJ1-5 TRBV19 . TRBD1 TGTGCCAGTAGTTTGGGAGACAGGGCGCAACCCCAGCATTTT CASSLGDRAQPQHF